These T cell receptor beta chains were read from a single sample in a study of blood T cell repertoires in COVID-19. Sequencing was performed with immunoSEQ multiplex PCR; in TCRdb, only in-frame clones are kept and a portion is missing. The table includes 400,000 to 450,000 clones, about 87% detected once. Sequenced: peripheral blood. The receptors were sampled from a man younger than 30 with COVID-19, enrolled during active disease. Both conserved end residues are part of each CDR3. D genes are given only for firm matches. Size is omitted from some rows. Given values are once, few, many or a class for expanded clones.

cdr3_length: 14; clone_size: NA; j_call: TRBJ2-5; d_call: NA; v_call: TRBV5-5; cdr3_nt: TGTGCCAGCAGCTTGGGAACGGGGAAAGAGACCCAGTACTTC; cdr3_aa: CASSLGTGKETQYF
cdr3_length: 15; clone_size: NA; j_call: TRBJ1-1; d_call: TRBD1; v_call: TRBV4-1; cdr3_nt: TGCGCCAGCAGCCAAGACCTGGACAGGGGGACTGAAGCTTTCTTT; cdr3_aa: CASSQDLDRGTEAFF
cdr3_length: 18; clone_size: NA; j_call: TRBJ1-2; d_call: NA; v_call: TRBV5-8; cdr3_nt: TGTGCCAGCAGCTTGGGCCCAGGCACAGGGCCGATGAACCATGGCTACACCTTC; cdr3_aa: CASSLGPGTGPMNHGYTF
cdr3_length: 12; clone_size: few; j_call: TRBJ2-2; d_call: NA; v_call: TRBV2; cdr3_nt: TGTGCCAGCAGCCACAGGACCGGGGAGCTGTTTTTT; cdr3_aa: CASSHRTGELFF
cdr3_length: 15; clone_size: NA; j_call: TRBJ2-2; d_call: NA; v_call: TRBV7-6; cdr3_nt: TGTGCCAGCAGCTTAGCCCCAGGGAACACCGGGGAGCTGTTTTTT; cdr3_aa: CASSLAPGNTGELFF
cdr3_length: 15; clone_size: NA; j_call: TRBJ2-7; d_call: NA; v_call: TRBV18; cdr3_nt: TGTGCCAGCTCACCACATCCGGGAGCCGGGAACGAGCAGTACTTC; cdr3_aa: CASSPHPGAGNEQYF
cdr3_length: 14; clone_size: NA; j_call: TRBJ2-1; d_call: NA; v_call: TRBV6-1; cdr3_nt: TGTGCCAGCAGTGAAAGGGGCAGGGGCAATGAGCAGTTCTTC; cdr3_aa: CASSERGRGNEQFF
cdr3_length: 11; clone_size: NA; j_call: TRBJ1-2; d_call: NA; v_call: TRBV5-1; cdr3_nt: TGCGCCAGCAGTTCCAGTCATGGCTACACCTTC; cdr3_aa: CASSSSHGYTF
cdr3_length: 14; clone_size: NA; j_call: TRBJ1-2; d_call: TRBD1; v_call: TRBV14; cdr3_nt: TGTGCCAGCAGCCAAGGACAGGGGGCGTTTGGCTACACCTTC; cdr3_aa: CASSQGQGAFGYTF
cdr3_length: 12; clone_size: NA; j_call: TRBJ2-1; d_call: NA; v_call: TRBV20-1; cdr3_nt: TGCAGTGCTAGTCGTCTATATAATGAGCAGTTCTTC; cdr3_aa: CSASRLYNEQFF
cdr3_length: 15; clone_size: NA; j_call: TRBJ2-2; d_call: TRBD2; v_call: TRBV5-1; cdr3_nt: TGCGCCAGCAGCTTGATGGAAACTAGCGCCGGGGAGCTGTTTTTT; cdr3_aa: CASSLMETSAGELFF
cdr3_length: 15; clone_size: once; j_call: TRBJ2-2; d_call: TRBD1; v_call: TRBV4-1; cdr3_nt: TGCGCCAGCAGCCGGGGACAGGGGAACACCGGGGAGCTGTTTTTT; cdr3_aa: CASSRGQGNTGELFF
cdr3_length: 17; clone_size: NA; j_call: TRBJ1-5; d_call: TRBD1; v_call: TRBV5-1; cdr3_nt: TGCGCCAGCAGCTTGGGGCCGGGACAGTCATCGAATCAGCCCCAGCATTTT; cdr3_aa: CASSLGPGQSSNQPQHF
cdr3_length: 15; clone_size: NA; j_call: TRBJ1-3; d_call: NA; v_call: TRBV6-1; cdr3_nt: TGTGCCAGCAGTGAACAGGCCTACTCTGGAAACACCATATATTTT; cdr3_aa: CASSEQAYSGNTIYF
cdr3_length: 15; clone_size: once; j_call: TRBJ1-5; d_call: NA; v_call: TRBV19; cdr3_nt: TGTGCCAGTAGTATCAACAGGGCCTACAATCAGCCCCAGCATTTT; cdr3_aa: CASSINRAYNQPQHF
cdr3_length: 14; clone_size: once; j_call: TRBJ2-3; d_call: NA; v_call: TRBV5-4; cdr3_nt: TGTGCCAGCAGCTTCGCGGCTCTCACAGATACGCAGTATTTT; cdr3_aa: CASSFAALTDTQYF
cdr3_length: 14; clone_size: NA; j_call: TRBJ2-3; d_call: TRBD2; v_call: TRBV24-1; cdr3_nt: TGTGCCACCTTACTAGCGGGAGTTGTAGATACGCAGTATTTT; cdr3_aa: CATLLAGVVDTQYF
cdr3_length: 15; clone_size: NA; j_call: TRBJ2-5; d_call: NA; v_call: TRBV7-9; cdr3_nt: TGTGCCAGCAGCCCCGCGCAGGGTTACCAAGAGACCCAGTACTTC; cdr3_aa: CASSPAQGYQETQYF
cdr3_length: 14; clone_size: NA; j_call: TRBJ2-5; d_call: NA; v_call: TRBV9; cdr3_nt: TGTGCCAGCAGCGTAGAGGGTAGGAGGGAGACCCAGTACTTC; cdr3_aa: CASSVEGRRETQYF
cdr3_length: 14; clone_size: NA; j_call: TRBJ2-3; d_call: NA; v_call: TRBV9; cdr3_nt: TGTGCCAGCAGCGTAGAAGGGGAAATAGATACGCAGTATTTT; cdr3_aa: CASSVEGEIDTQYF
cdr3_length: 15; clone_size: NA; j_call: TRBJ2-6; d_call: NA; v_call: TRBV5-5; cdr3_nt: TGTGCCAGCAGCTTACAGCTTTCTGGGGCCAACGTCCTGACTTTC; cdr3_aa: CASSLQLSGANVLTF
cdr3_length: 15; clone_size: NA; j_call: TRBJ2-3; d_call: NA; v_call: TRBV7-9; cdr3_nt: TGTGCCAGCAGCTTTACAGGGGGAGGGCCAGATACGCAGTATTTT; cdr3_aa: CASSFTGGGPDTQYF
cdr3_length: 14; clone_size: NA; j_call: TRBJ1-1; d_call: NA; v_call: TRBV5-1; cdr3_nt: TGCGCCAGCAGCTTGACAGGGATGAACACTGAAGCTTTCTTT; cdr3_aa: CASSLTGMNTEAFF
cdr3_length: 17; clone_size: NA; j_call: TRBJ2-7; d_call: TRBD1; v_call: TRBV19; cdr3_nt: TGTGCCAGTAGTCCACCTCGCACAGGGGGCAGGCCCTACGAGCAGTACTTC; cdr3_aa: CASSPPRTGGRPYEQYF
cdr3_length: 12; clone_size: NA; j_call: TRBJ1-2; d_call: NA; v_call: TRBV6-5; cdr3_nt: TGTGCCAGCGGTACAGCTAACTATGGCTACACCTTC; cdr3_aa: CASGTANYGYTF
cdr3_length: 14; clone_size: NA; j_call: TRBJ2-3; d_call: NA; v_call: TRBV14; cdr3_nt: TGTGCCAGCAGCAACAACTACGGGTCAGATACGCAGTATTTT; cdr3_aa: CASSNNYGSDTQYF
cdr3_length: 14; clone_size: NA; j_call: TRBJ2-3; d_call: TRBD1; v_call: TRBV7-3; cdr3_nt: TGTGCCAGCAGCTCGGGACAGATGACAGATACGCAGTATTTT; cdr3_aa: CASSSGQMTDTQYF
cdr3_length: 16; clone_size: NA; j_call: TRBJ2-2; d_call: NA; v_call: TRBV29-1; cdr3_nt: TGCAGCGTTAAGGACAGCACCCTCGCGAACACCGGGGAGCTGTTTTTT; cdr3_aa: CSVKDSTLANTGELFF
cdr3_length: 18; clone_size: few; j_call: TRBJ2-1; d_call: TRBD2; v_call: TRBV7-2; cdr3_nt: TGTGCCAGCAGCTTAGAACTAGCGGGAGGGCCTAGCGACAATGAGCAGTTCTTC; cdr3_aa: CASSLELAGGPSDNEQFF
cdr3_length: 16; clone_size: once; j_call: TRBJ1-5; d_call: TRBD1; v_call: TRBV19; cdr3_nt: TGTGCCAGTAAAGATCGGGACAGGGGGCGAAGGCAGCCCCAGCATTTT; cdr3_aa: CASKDRDRGRRQPQHF
cdr3_length: 17; clone_size: NA; j_call: TRBJ1-3; d_call: NA; v_call: TRBV19; cdr3_nt: TGTGCCAGTAGTGCCTTCGCGACACGTACGGTAAACCGTACCATATATTTT; cdr3_aa: CASSAFATRTVNRTIYF
cdr3_length: 15; clone_size: NA; j_call: TRBJ2-1; d_call: NA; v_call: TRBV2; cdr3_nt: TGTGCCAGCAGTGACCTAAGGAGCGGGTACAATGAGCAGTTCTTC; cdr3_aa: CASSDLRSGYNEQFF
cdr3_length: 12; clone_size: NA; j_call: TRBJ1-2; d_call: NA; v_call: TRBV7-9; cdr3_nt: TGTGCCAGCAGCAGAGATTCGGGGGGCTACACCTTC; cdr3_aa: CASSRDSGGYTF
cdr3_length: 16; clone_size: NA; j_call: TRBJ2-3; d_call: TRBD2; v_call: TRBV6-1; cdr3_nt: TGTGCCAGCAGTGAAGAGGGTAGCGGGAGTTTTGCTACGCAGTATTTT; cdr3_aa: CASSEEGSGSFATQYF
cdr3_length: 15; clone_size: NA; j_call: TRBJ2-2; d_call: TRBD2; v_call: TRBV19; cdr3_nt: TGTGCCAGTAGTATAGTTGGCGGGGGGGCCGGGGAGCTGTTTTTT; cdr3_aa: CASSIVGGGAGELFF
cdr3_length: 14; clone_size: NA; j_call: TRBJ2-7; d_call: TRBD1; v_call: TRBV15; cdr3_nt: TGTGCCACCAGCAGAGAGGGACAGGGCTACGAGCAGTACTTC; cdr3_aa: CATSREGQGYEQYF
cdr3_length: 16; clone_size: once; j_call: TRBJ2-1; d_call: NA; v_call: TRBV15; cdr3_nt: TGTGCCACCAGCAGAGGCCGGAGCGGGCTTAGAAATGAGCAGTTCTTC; cdr3_aa: CATSRGRSGLRNEQFF
cdr3_length: 14; clone_size: once; j_call: TRBJ2-7; d_call: TRBD2; v_call: TRBV2; cdr3_nt: TGTGCCAGCCGCGGACTAGCGGGAGCCTACGAGCAGTACTTC; cdr3_aa: CASRGLAGAYEQYF
cdr3_length: 15; clone_size: NA; j_call: TRBJ1-4; d_call: NA; v_call: TRBV19; cdr3_nt: TGTGCCAGTAGTCCGATACAGGGTCGGGGCGAAAAACTGTTTTTT; cdr3_aa: CASSPIQGRGEKLFF
cdr3_length: 18; clone_size: once; j_call: TRBJ1-5; d_call: NA; v_call: TRBV5-4; cdr3_nt: TGTGCCAGCAGCTTGGGGGGACCCGGGGCAGGGGAGTTTCAGCCCCAGCATTTT; cdr3_aa: CASSLGGPGAGEFQPQHF
cdr3_length: 17; clone_size: once; j_call: TRBJ2-2; d_call: NA; v_call: TRBV6-1; cdr3_nt: TGTGCCAGCAGTGGGATACAGGGTGGTTGGATGAACGGGGAGCTGTTTTTT; cdr3_aa: CASSGIQGGWMNGELFF
cdr3_length: 15; clone_size: NA; j_call: TRBJ2-3; d_call: NA; v_call: TRBV6-2/TRBV6-3; cdr3_nt: TGTGCCAGCAGTTACTTCTGGGGGCCTGGAGATACGCAGTATTTT; cdr3_aa: CASSYFWGPGDTQYF
cdr3_length: 11; clone_size: NA; j_call: TRBJ2-1; d_call: NA; v_call: TRBV30; cdr3_nt: TGTGCCTGGACCCTCGTCGGGGAGCAGTTCTTC; cdr3_aa: CAWTLVGEQFF
cdr3_length: 13; clone_size: NA; j_call: TRBJ1-2; d_call: TRBD1; v_call: TRBV19; cdr3_nt: TGTGCCAGTAGGGTGGCCCAGGGGGGAGGCTACACCTTC; cdr3_aa: CASRVAQGGGYTF
cdr3_length: 15; clone_size: once; j_call: TRBJ1-4; d_call: NA; v_call: TRBV6-5; cdr3_nt: TGTGCCAGCAGGACAACCGCGGGAGGGGATGAAAAACTGTTTTTT; cdr3_aa: CASRTTAGGDEKLFF
cdr3_length: 11; clone_size: NA; j_call: TRBJ2-7; d_call: NA; v_call: TRBV6-6; cdr3_nt: TGTGCCAGCAGTACAGGGTACGAGCAGTACTTC; cdr3_aa: CASSTGYEQYF
cdr3_length: 14; clone_size: NA; j_call: TRBJ2-7; d_call: TRBD1; v_call: TRBV4-2; cdr3_nt: TGTGCCAGCAGCCCTCCCGGGACAGCGTACGAGCAGTACTTC; cdr3_aa: CASSPPGTAYEQYF
cdr3_length: 15; clone_size: NA; j_call: TRBJ2-5; d_call: NA; v_call: TRBV27; cdr3_nt: TGTGCCAGCAGTTTACCGCAGGGAGGCCAAGAGACCCAGTACTTC; cdr3_aa: CASSLPQGGQETQYF
cdr3_length: 13; clone_size: NA; j_call: TRBJ1-5; d_call: NA; v_call: TRBV6-7; cdr3_nt: TGTGCCAGCAGTGGACAGTTTAATCAGCCCCAGCATTTT; cdr3_aa: CASSGQFNQPQHF